The source of this TCR beta chain is a study of Graves' ophthalmopathy and Graves' hyperthyroidism. The TCR beta CDR3 regions underwent amplification from RNA transcripts. Second-round multiplex PCR came after a first-round RT-PCR that employed HTBI primers. Using its own MiXCR run on the multiplex PCR reads, TCRdb lists one record per CDR3 protein. Here the sample spans nearly 400,000 distinct CDR3 sequences, 15% to 20% being singletons. After removal of 6 bases from V and 2 bases from J, the junction contained 12 bases not matched to a gene. CDR1 is MDHEN and CDR2 is SYDVKM in the germline V gene. The CDR3 has 16 amino acids.

The chain employs TRBV28 and TRBJ2-7, with TRBD2 identical over 8 bases. Sequencing was performed on peripheral blood. The receptor comes from a woman aged 18-29 years with Graves' ophthalmopathy. The CDR3 region has the DNA TGTGCCAGCAGCCTATTTACGGGAGGGCCTACCTACGAGCAGTACTTC. Amino acids: CASSLFTGGPTYEQYF.